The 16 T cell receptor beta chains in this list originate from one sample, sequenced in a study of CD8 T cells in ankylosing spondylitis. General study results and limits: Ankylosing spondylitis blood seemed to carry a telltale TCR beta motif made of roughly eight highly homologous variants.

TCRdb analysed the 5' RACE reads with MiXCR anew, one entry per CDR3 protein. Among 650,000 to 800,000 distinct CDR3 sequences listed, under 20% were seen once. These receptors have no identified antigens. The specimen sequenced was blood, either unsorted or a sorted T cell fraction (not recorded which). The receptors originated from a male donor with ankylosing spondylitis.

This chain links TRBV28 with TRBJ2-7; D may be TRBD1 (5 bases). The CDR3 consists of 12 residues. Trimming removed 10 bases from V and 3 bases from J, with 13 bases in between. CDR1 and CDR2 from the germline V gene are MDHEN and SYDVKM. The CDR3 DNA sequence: TGTGCCATTGGACATAGGAACTACGAGCAGTACTTC. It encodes CAIGHRNYEQYF.

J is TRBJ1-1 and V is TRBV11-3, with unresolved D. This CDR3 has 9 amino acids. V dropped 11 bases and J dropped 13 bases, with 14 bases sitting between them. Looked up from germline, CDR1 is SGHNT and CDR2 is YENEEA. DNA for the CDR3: TGTGCCCATGGCGCCTACCTTTTCTTT. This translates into CAHGAYLFF.

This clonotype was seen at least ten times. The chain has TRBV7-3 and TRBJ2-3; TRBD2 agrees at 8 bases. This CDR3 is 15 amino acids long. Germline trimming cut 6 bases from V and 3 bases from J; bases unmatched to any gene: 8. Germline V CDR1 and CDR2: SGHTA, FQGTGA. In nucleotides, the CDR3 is TGTGCCAGCAGTTCCCAAGGCGGGGGGACAGATACGCAGTATTTT. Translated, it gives CASSSQGGGTDTQYF.

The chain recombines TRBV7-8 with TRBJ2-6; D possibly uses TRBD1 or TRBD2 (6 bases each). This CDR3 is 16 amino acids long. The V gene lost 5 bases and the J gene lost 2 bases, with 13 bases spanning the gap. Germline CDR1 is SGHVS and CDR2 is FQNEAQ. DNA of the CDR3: TGTGCCAGCAGCCGAATCGGGGGCGCTGGGGCCAACGTCCTGACTTTC. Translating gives CASSRIGGAGANVLTF.

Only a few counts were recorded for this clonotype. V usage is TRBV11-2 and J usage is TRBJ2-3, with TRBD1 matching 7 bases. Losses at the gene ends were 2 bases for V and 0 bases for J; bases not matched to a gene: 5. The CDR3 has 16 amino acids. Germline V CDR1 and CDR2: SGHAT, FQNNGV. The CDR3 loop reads CASSLRRQGSTDTQYF. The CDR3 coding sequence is TGTGCCAGCAGCTTAAGAAGACAGGGAAGCACAGATACGCAGTATTTT.

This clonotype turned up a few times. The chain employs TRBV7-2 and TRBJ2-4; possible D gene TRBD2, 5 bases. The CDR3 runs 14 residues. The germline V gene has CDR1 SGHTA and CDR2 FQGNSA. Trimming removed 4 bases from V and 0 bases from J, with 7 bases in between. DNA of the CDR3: TGTGCCAGCAGCTCGGGATTAGCCAAAAACATTCAGTACTTC. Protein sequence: CASSSGLAKNIQYF.

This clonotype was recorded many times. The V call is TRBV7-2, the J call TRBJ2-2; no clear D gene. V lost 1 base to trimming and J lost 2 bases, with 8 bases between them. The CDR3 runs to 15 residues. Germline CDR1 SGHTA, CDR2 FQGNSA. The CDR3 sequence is CASSLVKTNTGELFF. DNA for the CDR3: TGTGCCAGCAGCTTAGTTAAAACTAACACCGGGGAGCTGTTTTTT.

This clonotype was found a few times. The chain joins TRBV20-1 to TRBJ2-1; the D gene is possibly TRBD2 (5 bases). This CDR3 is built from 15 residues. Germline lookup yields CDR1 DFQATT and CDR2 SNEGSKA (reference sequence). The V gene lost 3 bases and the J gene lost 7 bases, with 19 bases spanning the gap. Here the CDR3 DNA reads TGCAGTGCTAGCTTTCGGGGATCAGGTAGAAATGAGCAGTTCTTC. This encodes CSASFRGSGRNEQFF.

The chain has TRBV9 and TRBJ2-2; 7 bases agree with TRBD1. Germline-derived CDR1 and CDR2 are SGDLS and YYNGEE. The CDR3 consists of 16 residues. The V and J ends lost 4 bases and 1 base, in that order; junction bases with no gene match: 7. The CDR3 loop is CASSFTGTVNTGELFF. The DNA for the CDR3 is TGTGCCAGCAGCTTCACCGGGACAGTGAACACCGGGGAGCTGTTTTTT.

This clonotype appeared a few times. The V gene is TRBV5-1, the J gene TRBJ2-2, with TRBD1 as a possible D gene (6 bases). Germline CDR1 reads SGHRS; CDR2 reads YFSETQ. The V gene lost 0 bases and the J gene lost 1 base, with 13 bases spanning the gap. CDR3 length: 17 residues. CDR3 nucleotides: TGCGCCAGCAGCTTGGAGGACAGAACCTTGAACACCGGGGAGCTGTTTTTT. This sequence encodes CASSLEDRTLNTGELFF.

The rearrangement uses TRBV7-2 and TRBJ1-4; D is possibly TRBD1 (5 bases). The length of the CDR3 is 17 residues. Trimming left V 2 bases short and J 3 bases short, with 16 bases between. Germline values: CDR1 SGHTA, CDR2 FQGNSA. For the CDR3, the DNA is TGTGCCAGCAGCTTAATAACAGGTTCTTTTCCTAATGAAAAACTGTTTTTT. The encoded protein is CASSLITGSFPNEKLFF.

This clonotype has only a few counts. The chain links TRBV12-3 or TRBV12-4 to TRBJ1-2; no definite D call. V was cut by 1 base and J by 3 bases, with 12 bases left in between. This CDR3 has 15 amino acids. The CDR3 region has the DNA TGTGCCAGCAGTTTAGGCAACCCGATTTACTATGGCTACACCTTC. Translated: CASSLGNPIYYGYTF.

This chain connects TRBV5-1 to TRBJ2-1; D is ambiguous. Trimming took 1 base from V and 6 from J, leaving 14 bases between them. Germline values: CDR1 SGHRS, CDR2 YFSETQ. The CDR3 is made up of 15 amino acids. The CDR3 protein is CASSLWWGILNEQFF. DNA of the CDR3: TGCGCCAGCAGCTTGTGGTGGGGAATCCTCAATGAGCAGTTCTTC.

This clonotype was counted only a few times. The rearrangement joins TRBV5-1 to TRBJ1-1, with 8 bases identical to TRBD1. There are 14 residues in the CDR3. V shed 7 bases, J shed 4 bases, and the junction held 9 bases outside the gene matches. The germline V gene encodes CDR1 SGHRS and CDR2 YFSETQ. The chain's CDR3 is CASAAQGGSTEAFF. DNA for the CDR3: TGCGCCAGCGCTGCACAGGGGGGGAGCACTGAAGCTTTCTTT.

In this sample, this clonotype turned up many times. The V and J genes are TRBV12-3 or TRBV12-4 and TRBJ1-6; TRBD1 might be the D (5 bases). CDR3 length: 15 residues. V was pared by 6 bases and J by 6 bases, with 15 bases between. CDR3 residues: CASSRGDSFNSPLHF. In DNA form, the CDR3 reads TGTGCCAGCAGCCGCGGCGACAGCTTTAATTCACCCCTCCACTTT.

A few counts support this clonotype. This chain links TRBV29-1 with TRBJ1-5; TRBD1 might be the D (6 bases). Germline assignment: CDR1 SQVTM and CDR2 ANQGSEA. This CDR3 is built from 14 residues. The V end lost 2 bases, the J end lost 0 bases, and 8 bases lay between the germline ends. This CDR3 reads CSVETGNSNQPQHF. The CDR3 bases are TGCAGCGTTGAAACAGGGAATAGCAATCAGCCCCAGCATTTT. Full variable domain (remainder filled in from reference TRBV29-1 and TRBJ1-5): SAVISQKPSRDICQRGTSLTIQCQVDSQVTMMFWYRQQPGQSLTLIATANQGSEATYESGFVIDKFPISRPNLTFSTLTVSNMSPEDSSIYLCSVETGNSNQPQHFGDGTRLSIL.